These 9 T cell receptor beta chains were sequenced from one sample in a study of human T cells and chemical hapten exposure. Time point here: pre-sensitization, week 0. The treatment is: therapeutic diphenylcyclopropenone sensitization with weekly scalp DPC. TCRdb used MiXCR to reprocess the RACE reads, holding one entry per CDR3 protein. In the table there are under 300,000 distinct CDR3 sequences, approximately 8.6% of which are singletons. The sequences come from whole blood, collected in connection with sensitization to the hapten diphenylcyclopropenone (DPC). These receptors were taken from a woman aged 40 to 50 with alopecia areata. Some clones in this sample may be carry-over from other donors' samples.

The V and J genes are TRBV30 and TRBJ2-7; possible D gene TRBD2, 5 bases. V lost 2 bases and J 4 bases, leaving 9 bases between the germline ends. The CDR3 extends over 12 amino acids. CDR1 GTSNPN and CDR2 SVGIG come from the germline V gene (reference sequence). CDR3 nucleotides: TGTGCCTGGAGTAACAGAGGGTACGAGCAGTACTTC. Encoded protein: CAWSNRGYEQYF.

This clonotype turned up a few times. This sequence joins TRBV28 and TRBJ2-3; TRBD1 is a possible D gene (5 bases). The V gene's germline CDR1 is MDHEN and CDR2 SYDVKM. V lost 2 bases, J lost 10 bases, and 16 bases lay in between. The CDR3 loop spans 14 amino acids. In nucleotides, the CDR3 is TGTGCCAGCAGTTTAGGAACAACCCTAGGGGCGCAGTATTTT. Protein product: CASSLGTTLGAQYF.

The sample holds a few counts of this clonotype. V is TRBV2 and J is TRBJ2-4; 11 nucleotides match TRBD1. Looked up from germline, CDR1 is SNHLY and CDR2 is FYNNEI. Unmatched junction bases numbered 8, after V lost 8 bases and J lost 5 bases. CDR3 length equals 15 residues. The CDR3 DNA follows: TGTGCCAGCTCCCGGGACAGGGGGGACCAAAACATTCAGTACTTC. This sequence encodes CASSRDRGDQNIQYF.

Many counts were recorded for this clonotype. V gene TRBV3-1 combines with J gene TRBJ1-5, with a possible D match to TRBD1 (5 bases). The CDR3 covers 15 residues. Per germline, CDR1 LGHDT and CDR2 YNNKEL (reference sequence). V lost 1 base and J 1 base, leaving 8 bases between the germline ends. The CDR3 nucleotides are TGTGCCAGCAGCCAAGGTTCAGGGAGCAATCAGCCCCAGCATTTT. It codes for CASSQGSGSNQPQHF.

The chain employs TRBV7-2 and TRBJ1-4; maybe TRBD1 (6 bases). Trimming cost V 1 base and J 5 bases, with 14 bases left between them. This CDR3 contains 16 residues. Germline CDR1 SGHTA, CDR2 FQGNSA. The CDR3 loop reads CASSLEGSGENEKLFF. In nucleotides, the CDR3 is TGTGCCAGCAGCTTAGAGGGGTCAGGGGAGAATGAAAAACTGTTTTTT.

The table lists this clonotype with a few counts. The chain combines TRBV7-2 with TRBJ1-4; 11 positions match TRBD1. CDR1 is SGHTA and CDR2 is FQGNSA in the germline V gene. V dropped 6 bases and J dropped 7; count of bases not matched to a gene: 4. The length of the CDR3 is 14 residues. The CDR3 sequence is CASSRTGGGEKLFF. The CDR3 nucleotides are TGTGCCAGCAGTCGGACAGGGGGCGGTGAAAAACTGTTTTTT.

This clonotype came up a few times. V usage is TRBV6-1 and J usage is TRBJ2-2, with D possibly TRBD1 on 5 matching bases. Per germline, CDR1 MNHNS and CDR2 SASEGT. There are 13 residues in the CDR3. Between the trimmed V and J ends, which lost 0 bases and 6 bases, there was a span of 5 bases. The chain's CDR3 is CASSEAGAGELFF. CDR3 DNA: TGTGCCAGCAGTGAAGCAGGGGCCGGGGAGCTGTTTTTT.

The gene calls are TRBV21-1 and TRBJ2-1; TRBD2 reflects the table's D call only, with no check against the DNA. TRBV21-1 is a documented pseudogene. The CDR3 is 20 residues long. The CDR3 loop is CASSKRQGLAGGPSYNEQFF. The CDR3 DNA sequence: TGTGCCAGCAGCAAACGACAAGGACTAGCGGGAGGGCCATCCTACAATGAGCAGTTCTTC.

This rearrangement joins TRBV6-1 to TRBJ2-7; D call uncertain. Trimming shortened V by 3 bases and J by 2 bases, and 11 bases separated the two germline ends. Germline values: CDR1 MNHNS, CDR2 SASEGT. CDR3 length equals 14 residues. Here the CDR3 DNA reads TGTGCCAGCAGTGATTTCCCTCCTCCCTACGAGCAGTACTTC. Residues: CASSDFPPPYEQYF.